This is a list of T cell receptor beta chains from one sample in a study of cytomegalovirus exposure and HLA in healthy donors. The repertoire was sequenced with immunoSEQ multiplex PCR; TCRdb's copy has only in-frame clones and lacks some. Of a few hundred thousand clones listed, around 83% are singletons. Sample: PBMCs. The origin of the receptors is a woman aged 45-60 years in good health and CMV-seropositive. CDR3s include the opening cysteine and the closing phenylalanine or tryptophan. Each record gives: clone size, V gene, J gene, D gene, CDR3 DNA, CDR3 protein. The D gene is left open where the match is weak. Size values are once, few and many counts, or a class for expanded clones, and some rows have none.

few,TRBV5-6,TRBJ2-2,-,TGTGCCAGCAGCTCCGGCGGAGTGGTGGGGGAGCTGTTTTTT,CASSSGGVVGELFF
-,TRBV30,TRBJ2-1,-,TGTGCCTGGAGGAGGCAGGGGCGGTATGAGCAGTTCTTC,CAWRRQGRYEQFF
-,TRBV27,TRBJ2-1,TRBD2,TGTGCCAGCAGTCCGATGGCGTCTGAGGCGGGGGTCCTCAATGAGCAGTTCTTC,CASSPMASEAGVLNEQFF
-,TRBV7-2,TRBJ1-1,-,TGTGCCAGCAGCGTGGGCCTCCTCCCTGAAGCTTTCTTT,CASSVGLLPEAFF
-,TRBV21-1,TRBJ1-6,-,TGTGCCAGCAAGTCGGGATATGGGGATAATTCACCCCTCCACTTT,CASKSGYGDNSPLHF
-,TRBV30,TRBJ2-3,-,TGTGCCTGGAGTGTTGGCGGGGGCGACACAGATACGCAGTATTTT,CAWSVGGGDTDTQYF
-,TRBV29-1,TRBJ2-1,-,TGCAGCGTGGACAGTTCCTACAATGAGCAGTTCTTC,CSVDSSYNEQFF
-,TRBV7-2,TRBJ2-1,TRBD2,TGTGCCAGCAGCTTAGGGACTAGCGGGGGGGCCGGGGAGCAGTTCTTC,CASSLGTSGGAGEQFF
-,TRBV19,TRBJ1-1,TRBD1,TGTGCCAGTAGTATGGGCCAGGGGGTGAACACTGAAGCTTTCTTT,CASSMGQGVNTEAFF
-,TRBV9,TRBJ1-2,-,TGTGCCAGCACGACAGTCCTCGGGCCGGACATTGGAGGCTACACCTTC,CASTTVLGPDIGGYTF
-,TRBV5-1,TRBJ2-1,TRBD2,TGCGCCAGCAGCTTGGTAGCGGGGAGCAATGAGCAGTTCTTC,CASSLVAGSNEQFF
-,TRBV7-8,TRBJ1-4,-,TGTGCCAGCAGCCCGACGGACAGATTTAATGAAAAACTGTTTTTT,CASSPTDRFNEKLFF
-,TRBV7-6,TRBJ2-1,-,TGTGCCAGCAGCTTACTCCGAGGGTATGATGAGCAGTTCTTC,CASSLLRGYDEQFF
-,TRBV5-1,TRBJ1-3,TRBD1,TGCGCCAGCAGCCCCTGGACAGGGGGAATCGGAAACACCATATATTTT,CASSPWTGGIGNTIYF
-,TRBV18,TRBJ2-7,TRBD1,TGTGCCAGCTCACCCCGACAGGGGAGGACCTACGAGCAGTACTTC,CASSPRQGRTYEQYF
-,TRBV9,TRBJ1-2,TRBD1,TGTGCCAGCAGCGTTACAGGGGATTCCTACTATGGCTACACCTTC,CASSVTGDSYYGYTF
-,TRBV11-3,TRBJ2-1,TRBD2,TGTGCCAGCAGCCACGGGGGGTCCGAATACAATGAGCAGTTCTTC,CASSHGGSEYNEQFF
-,TRBV7-9,TRBJ2-5,TRBD2,TGTGCCAGCAGCCAGCAGCCCGGACTAGAAGAGACCCAGTACTTC,CASSQQPGLEETQYF
few,TRBV4-1,TRBJ1-3,-,TGCGCCAGCAGCCAAGATCGGGGACTGGGAAGCACCATATATTTT,CASSQDRGLGSTIYF
-,TRBV29-1,TRBJ1-1,-,TGCAGCGTTGAAGGAGGCAGGGGAGCTTTCTTT,CSVEGGRGAFF
-,TRBV29-1,TRBJ1-1,TRBD1,TGCAGCGTGAGGGGACAGTCGAACACTGAAGCTTTCTTT,CSVRGQSNTEAFF
-,TRBV18,TRBJ2-5,TRBD1,TGTGCCAGCTCACCCCGGACAGGGGTCGGCGAGACCCAGTACTTC,CASSPRTGVGETQYF
-,TRBV4-3,TRBJ1-6,-,TGCGCCAGCAGCCAAAATGGCAGAACTAATTCACCCCTCCACTTT,CASSQNGRTNSPLHF
-,TRBV30,TRBJ1-5,-,TGTGCCTGGAGTGGTGGAGGGCTAATGAACCAGCCCCAGCATTTT,CAWSGGGLMNQPQHF
once,TRBV27,TRBJ1-1,TRBD1,TGTGCCAGCAGGAAACAGGGGATGAATATGAGGGCTTTCTTT,CASRKQGMNMRAFF
once,TRBV10-3,TRBJ2-1,TRBD1,TGTGCCACCGGGGACAGGGACTACTACAATGAGCAGTTCTTC,CATGDRDYYNEQFF
-,TRBV9,TRBJ1-4,-,TGTGCCAGCAGCCCCTTCTCGGCTAATGAAAAACTGTTTTTT,CASSPFSANEKLFF
-,TRBV7-2,TRBJ2-5,-,TGTGCCAGCAGCCCCCCCGGGGGGACCCAGTACTTC,CASSPPGGTQYF
-,TRBV4-2,TRBJ1-1,-,TGTGCCAGCAGCCAAGATTCCCAGGGCCCTGAAGCTTTCTTT,CASSQDSQGPEAFF
-,TRBV19,TRBJ1-1,-,TGTGCCAGTAGCGAACAGGGACCTTCTGAAGCTTTCTTT,CASSEQGPSEAFF
-,TRBV19,TRBJ2-7,-,TGTGCCAGTAGTATAGCGGGGGGCGACTACGAGCAGTACTTC,CASSIAGGDYEQYF
-,TRBV7-2,TRBJ1-1,-,TGTGCCAGCAGCTTAGCTAGGGGTAACACTGAAGCTTTCTTT,CASSLARGNTEAFF
-,TRBV7-9,TRBJ2-1,-,TGTGCCAGCAGCTTAATGAACAGGCCGCAGGAGCAGTTCTTC,CASSLMNRPQEQFF
-,TRBV30,TRBJ1-6,-,TGTGCCTGGAGTGTTGGGGGGGGGAATTCACCCCTCCACTTT,CAWSVGGGNSPLHF
-,TRBV2,TRBJ2-2,TRBD2,TGTGCCGGAAGCAAACTAGCGGCGAACACCGGGGAGCTGTTTTTT,CAGSKLAANTGELFF
-,TRBV7-9,TRBJ1-2,-,TGTTCCAGCAGCTTAGGTGATGGCGGCTACACCTTC,CSSSLGDGGYTF
once,TRBV10-3,TRBJ2-7,-,TGTGCCATCAGTGGCAGGGAAGGATACGAGCAGTACTTC,CAISGREGYEQYF
-,TRBV5-1,TRBJ2-5,-,TGCGCCAGCAGCTTGGTGGGGGGCCAAGAGACCCAGTACTTC,CASSLVGGQETQYF
-,TRBV6-1,TRBJ1-5,-,TGTGCCAGCAGCGCTAGACAGGTGCGGTCGCCCCAGCATTTT,CASSARQVRSPQHF
-,TRBV5-4,TRBJ2-1,-,TGTGCCAGCAGCTGGGGTGGCGGGCAATCCTACAATGAGCAGTTCTTC,CASSWGGGQSYNEQFF
once,TRBV7-2,TRBJ1-1,TRBD1,TGTGCCAGCAGCTTCCCCACAGGGGATGCTTTCTTT,CASSFPTGDAFF
-,TRBV11-1,TRBJ2-7,-,TGTGCCAGCAGCTCCCGCGATACAGGGTATCGCGAGCAGTACTTC,CASSSRDTGYREQYF
-,TRBV7-9,TRBJ1-1,-,TGTGCCAGCAGCGTACCAGTTTCTGAAGCTTTCTTT,CASSVPVSEAFF
-,TRBV2,TRBJ2-5,TRBD1,TGTGCCAGCATAAGGGACAGGGGGCAAGAGACCCAGTACTTC,CASIRDRGQETQYF
-,TRBV5-1,TRBJ1-2,TRBD1,TGCGCCAGCACCCGCCTCCCCACAGGGGGCTTTTATGGCTACACCTTC,CASTRLPTGGFYGYTF
-,TRBV4-3,TRBJ2-5,TRBD2,TGCGCCAGCAGCCAAGAATTCCAGCGGGGGGCCGAACAGGGGGAGACCCAGTACTTC,CASSQEFQRGAEQGETQYF
-,TRBV6-6,TRBJ1-1,TRBD1,TGTGCCAGCAGTACCCTTGGGACAGGGGCATACCCTGGGGCTTTCTTT,CASSTLGTGAYPGAFF
-,TRBV6-1,TRBJ1-1,-,TGTGCCAGCAGTGATCATACCGGGACTCCGAACACTGAAGCTTTCTTT,CASSDHTGTPNTEAFF
-,TRBV19,TRBJ1-4,-,TGTGCCAGTAGTATAGGCCCCTCGGATCTCAGGACTAATGAAAAACTGTTTTTT,CASSIGPSDLRTNEKLFF
-,TRBV18,TRBJ1-2,-,TGTGCCAGCTCACCACGGCAGGGCGGGGATGGCTACACCTTC,CASSPRQGGDGYTF
once,TRBV7-3,TRBJ2-5,TRBD2,TGTGCCAGCAGCCCGGGGACTAGCGGGGAAGAGACCCAGTACTTC,CASSPGTSGEETQYF
-,TRBV9,TRBJ2-1,TRBD2,TGTGCCAGCAGCGTCGGGACTAGCCGGGTGGGGAATGAGCAGTTCTTC,CASSVGTSRVGNEQFF
-,TRBV4-3,TRBJ2-3,-,TGCGCCAGCAGCTGGACACCGAGCACAGATACGCAGTATTTT,CASSWTPSTDTQYF
-,TRBV6-5,TRBJ1-2,-,TGTGCCAGCAGTTACTCAGCTACAGGGCCCTATGGCTACACCTTC,CASSYSATGPYGYTF
-,TRBV2,TRBJ1-5,-,TGTGCCAGCAGTGATGAGACAGAGATCAATCAGCCCCAGCATTTT,CASSDETEINQPQHF
-,TRBV30,TRBJ2-7,TRBD1,TGTGCCTGGAGCGGTAAAACCGGGACAGGGTTTCACGAGCAGTACTTC,CAWSGKTGTGFHEQYF
-,TRBV4-2,TRBJ2-5,TRBD2,TGTGCCAGCAGCCCGGGACTAGCGGGGGAAGAGACCCAGTACTTC,CASSPGLAGEETQYF
few,TRBV4-1,TRBJ1-1,-,TGCGCCAGCAGCCAATTTTCCGCACAGGGAGACACTGAAGCTTTCTTT,CASSQFSAQGDTEAFF
-,TRBV5-1,TRBJ2-3,-,TGCGCCAGCAGCTTGGCATCGGTCGAAGATACGCAGTATTTT,CASSLASVEDTQYF